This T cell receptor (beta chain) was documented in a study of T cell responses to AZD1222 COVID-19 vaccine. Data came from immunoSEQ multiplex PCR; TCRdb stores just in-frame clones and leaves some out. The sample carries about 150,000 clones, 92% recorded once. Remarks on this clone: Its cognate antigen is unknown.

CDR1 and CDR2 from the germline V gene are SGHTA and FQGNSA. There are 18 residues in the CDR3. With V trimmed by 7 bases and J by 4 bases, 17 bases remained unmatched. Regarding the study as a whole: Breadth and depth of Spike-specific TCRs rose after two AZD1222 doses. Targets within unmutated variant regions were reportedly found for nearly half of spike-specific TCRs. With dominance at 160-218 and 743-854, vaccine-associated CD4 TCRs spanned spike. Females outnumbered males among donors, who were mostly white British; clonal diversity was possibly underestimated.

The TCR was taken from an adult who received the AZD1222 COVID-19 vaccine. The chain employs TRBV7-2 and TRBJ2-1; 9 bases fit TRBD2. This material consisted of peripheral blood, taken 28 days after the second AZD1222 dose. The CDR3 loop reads CASTPMGDLAGAYNEQFF. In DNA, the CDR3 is TGTGCCAGCACCCCCATGGGGGATTTAGCGGGAGCTTACAATGAGCAGTTCTTC.